The source of this T cell receptor beta chain is a study of human T cells and chemical hapten exposure. The sample's time point: patch test 2, 6 weeks after DPC sensitization. The treatment is: therapeutic diphenylcyclopropenone sensitization with weekly scalp DPC. Donors, patients with alopecia ranging from 18 to 70 years old and judged suitable for DPC, provided samples. The library tagged individual cDNA molecules with unique molecular identifiers. In the original workflow: Samples contained a median of roughly 99,000 TCRs, with a range of about 23,224 to 700,000. TCRdb ran MiXCR on the RACE reads and lists one entry per CDR3 protein. The V and J calls come from TCRdb's annotation, not from the publication. Among some 81,000 distinct CDR3 sequences listed, around 10% were seen once. Findings of the study overall: Sensitizing with DPC caused no change in TCRs above 1 in 1000 frequency.

This CDR3 spans 15 amino acids. V was pared by 10 bases and J by 2 bases, with 18 bases between. The V gene's germline CDR1 is SNHLY and CDR2 FYNNEI. In its sample, this clonotype was seen many times. Its specificity is not known. This TCR was recovered from a man between 18 and 29 years old with alopecia areata. Some clones in this sample may be carry-over from other donors' samples. This specimen was whole blood, taken in connection with sensitization to the hapten diphenylcyclopropenone (DPC). The rearrangement uses TRBV2 and TRBJ1-3; D not resolved. Written as DNA, the CDR3 is TGTGCCACCCGGCGCGGCCCAGACCCTGGAAACACCATATATTTT. Translated, it gives CATRRGPDPGNTIYF. Using reference TRBV2 and TRBJ1-3 for the parts outside the CDR3, the full variable domain is EPEVTQTPSHQVTQMGQEVILRCVPISNHLYFYWYRQILGQKVEFLVSFYNNEISEKSEIFDDQFSVERPDGSNFTLKIRSTKLEDSAMYFCATRRGPDPGNTIYFGEGSWLTVV.